The clone carrying this T cell receptor (beta chain) has a handful of counts. Original handling: The assay estimated nucleated cells by amplifying reference gene primers. Sequenced by immunoSEQ multiplex PCR; TCRdb stores in-frame clones only, minus some. That table supplies the V and J calls and clone size; D and trimming were determined from the DNA. Here the sample spans tens of thousands of clones, 84% being singletons. This record belongs to a study of blood T cell repertoires in COVID-19. Study-wide background: The United States, Italy and Spain supplied acute and convalescent COVID-19 samples. The cDNA or gDNA used as material had been derived from T cells, B-cell-depleted T cells, or PBMCs.

CDR3 length: 14 residues. The germline CDR1 and CDR2 sequences are SGDLS and YYNGEE. Trimming removed 3 bases from V and 1 base from J, with 10 bases in between. Sequenced sample: peripheral blood. The clonotype originates from a man between 40 and 49 years old with acute or convalescent COVID-19. The chain employs TRBV9 and TRBJ1-1; D possibly corresponds to TRBD1 (6 bases). The CDR3 loop reads CASSGLTGNTEAFF. The DNA for the CDR3 is TGTGCCAGCAGCGGTTTGACAGGGAACACTGAAGCTTTCTTT.